These 20 T cell receptor beta chains came from one sample sequenced in a study of control samples from healthy donors and cancer patients. Clones were sequenced by immunoSEQ multiplex PCR, and TCRdb holds only the in-frame ones, with some missing. The sample includes roughly 80,000 clones, almost 95% of them seen just once. Sequencing was performed on blood. These receptors were collected from an older woman in good health.

The chain has TRBV19 and TRBJ2-2; D call uncertain. CDR1 LNHDA and CDR2 SQIVND come from the germline V gene (reference sequence). Deletions cut 8 bases from V and 4 bases from J, with 14 bases between. CDR3 size: 14 residues. DNA of the CDR3: TGTGCCAGTCGAAAGAGTTCGGTCACCGGGGAGCTGTTTTTT. Translation gives CASRKSSVTGELFF.

The chain is built from TRBV19 and TRBJ2-7; D is unresolved. The ends were cut back, 4 bases at V and 0 bases at J, with 13 bases in the middle. CDR3 length equals 15 residues. CDR1 LNHDA and CDR2 SQIVND come from the germline V gene (reference sequence). CDR3 bases: TGTGCCAGTAGTACCACCCCGCGGAGCTCCTACGAGCAGTACTTC. Translation: CASSTTPRSSYEQYF.

The CDR3 DNA sequence: TGTGCCAGCAGCCAAGACCTTAAGCGGAATGAGCAGTTCTTC. It codes for CASSQDLKRNEQFF. The rearrangement links TRBV3-1 (or the pseudogene TRBV3-2) to TRBJ2-1; a weak D match, TRBD2 (5 bases). Trimming left V 0 bases short and J 7 bases short, with 10 bases between. This CDR3 comprises 14 residues. Looked up from germline, CDR1 is LGHDT and CDR2 is YNNKEL (reference sequence).

V and J are TRBV5-5 and TRBJ1-5; 7 bases agree with TRBD1. This CDR3 is 16 amino acids long. Germline V gives CDR1 SGHKS, CDR2 YYEKEE (reference sequence). V was pared by 2 bases and J by 6 bases, with 11 bases of the junction left unmatched. This chain's CDR3 is CASSFLQGDRTQPQHF. CDR3 DNA sequence: TGTGCCAGCAGCTTTCTCCAGGGGGATCGTACTCAGCCCCAGCATTTT.

The chain carries TRBV20-1 and TRBJ2-7; D ambiguous. Per the germline V gene, CDR1 is DFQATT and CDR2 is SNEGSKA (reference sequence). This CDR3 has 13 amino acids. Trimming took 3 bases from V and 1 from J, leaving 10 bases between them. This CDR3 reads CSASFRESYEQYF. In DNA form, the CDR3 reads TGCAGTGCTAGTTTTAGGGAATCCTACGAGCAGTACTTC.

This sequence joins TRBV5-1 and TRBJ1-4; D is ambiguous. Between the trimmed V and J ends, which lost 1 base and 0 bases, there was a span of 10 bases. CDR1 and CDR2 from the germline V gene are SGHRS and YFSETQ. The CDR3 is made up of 16 amino acids. The CDR3 DNA reads TGCGCCAGCAGCTTGCTGGGGAGTGCAACTAATGAAAAACTGTTTTTT. It yields the protein CASSLLGSATNEKLFF. Based on the CDR3 plus reference TRBV5-1 and TRBJ1-4, the full variable domain is KAGVTQTPRYLIKTRGQQVTLSCSPISGHRSVSWYQQTPGQGLQFLFEYFSETQRNKGNFPGRFSGRQFSNSRSEMNVSTLELGDSALYLCASSLLGSATNEKLFFGSGTQLSVL.

The genes are TRBV11-2 and TRBJ2-1; the D gene is possibly TRBD2 (5 bases). The germline V gene encodes CDR1 SGHAT and CDR2 FQNNGV. The CDR3 consists of 13 residues. V was cut by 5 bases and J by 3 bases, with 8 bases left in between. CDR3 region: CASSLDYYNEQFF. Here the CDR3 DNA reads TGTGCCAGCAGCCTTGACTACTACAATGAGCAGTTCTTC.

This clone is a singleton in its sample. J is TRBJ1-4 and V is TRBV6-5; a weak D match, TRBD1 (5 bases). This CDR3 is built from 16 residues. Germline CDR1 is MNHEY and CDR2 is SVGAGI. Trimming cost V 2 bases and J 0 bases, with 10 bases left between them. Written as DNA, the CDR3 is TGTGCCAGCAGTTACGGGGACGGAGCAACTAATGAAAAACTGTTTTTT. Translated: CASSYGDGATNEKLFF.

The chain employs TRBV3-1 (or the pseudogene TRBV3-2) and TRBJ2-7; maybe TRBD1 (6 bases). Trimming took off 4 bases at V and 6 bases at J, with 13 bases between the two ends. The germline gives CDR1 LGHDT, CDR2 YNNKEL (reference sequence). This CDR3 has 13 amino acids. The CDR3 region is CASSPQTGIEQYF. Here the CDR3 DNA reads TGTGCCAGCAGCCCACAGACAGGTATCGAGCAGTACTTC.

The chain recombines TRBV5-1 with TRBJ2-3; 10 bases align to TRBD1. Trimming at V came to 9 bases and at J to 5 bases, leaving 9 bases not matched to a gene. Germline V gives CDR1 SGHRS, CDR2 YFSETQ. The CDR3 is 14 residues long. The CDR3, as DNA: TGCGCCACCAGTCCTGGACAGGGGGAAGATACGCAGTATTTT. This gives the protein CATSPGQGEDTQYF.

CDR3 residues: CASSRGTTSGYEQYF. CDR3 nucleotides: TGTGCCAGCAGCCGCGGGACTACCTCAGGCTACGAGCAGTACTTC. This chain joins TRBV11-2 and TRBJ2-7, with 7 nucleotides matching TRBD2. The V and J ends lost 5 bases and 3 bases, in that order; junction bases with no gene match: 10. CDR3 length: 15 amino acids. CDR1 is SGHAT and CDR2 is FQNNGV in the germline V gene. Full variable domain (rest looked up from reference TRBV11-2 and TRBJ2-7): EAGVAQSPRYKIIEKRQSVAFWCNPISGHATLYWYQQILGQGPKLLIQFQNNGVVDDSQLPKDRFSAERLKGVDSTLKIQPAKLEDSAVYLCASSRGTTSGYEQYFGPGTRLTVT.

The chain has TRBV27 and TRBJ1-6; D is uncertain. The CDR3 has 16 amino acids. Germline V gene sequence: CDR1 MNHEY, CDR2 SMNVEV (reference sequence). The V end was cut by 5 bases, the J end by 7 bases, with 18 bases between. The CDR3 DNA sequence: TGTGCCAGCAGTCCTAGCGGGCCCGTCCACAATTCACCCCTCCACTTT. Amino acid sequence: CASSPSGPVHNSPLHF.

The rearrangement uses TRBV2 and TRBJ1-1; D unresolved. This CDR3 has 13 amino acids. Germline CDR1 is SNHLY and CDR2 is FYNNEI. V lost 6 bases to trimming and J lost 1 base, with 9 bases between them. CDR3 residues: CASRQDGNTEAFF. DNA of the CDR3: TGTGCCAGCAGACAAGACGGGAACACTGAAGCTTTCTTT.

Here the CDR3 DNA reads TGTGCCACCAAAGTCAGGGGGGCGACCTCCTACGAGCAGTACTTC. It specifies CATKVRGATSYEQYF. The V call is TRBV28, the J call TRBJ2-7; D might be TRBD1 (7 bases). The V end was cut by 10 bases, the J end by 0 bases, with 19 bases between. The CDR3 totals 15 residues. CDR1 and CDR2 from the germline V gene are MDHEN and SYDVKM.

The rearrangement joins TRBV18 to TRBJ2-7, with D possibly being TRBD1 (6 bases). Trimming pared 3 bases from V and 5 bases from J, leaving 17 bases between. Looked up from germline, CDR1 is KGHSH and CDR2 is LQKENI. This CDR3 contains 15 residues. CDR3 DNA sequence: TGTGCCAGCTCACCCCTGGACAGCCCTCTCAACGAGCAGTACTTC. Translated: CASSPLDSPLNEQYF.

J is TRBJ1-1 and V is TRBV6-5, with TRBD1 matching over 7 bases. The CDR3 consists of 15 residues. Trimming at V came to 7 bases and at J to 5 bases, leaving 13 bases not matched to a gene. CDR1 is MNHEY and CDR2 is SVGAGI in the germline V gene. The CDR3 DNA reads as TGTGCCAGCAATCCAGAATGGGACAGAGTAACTGAAGCTTTCTTT. As protein: CASNPEWDRVTEAFF.

This chain links TRBV24-1 with TRBJ2-1; D may correspond to TRBD1 or TRBD2 (5 bases each). CDR3 size: 14 residues. The ends were cut back, 12 bases at V and 7 bases at J, with 21 bases in the middle. From germline, CDR1 is KGHDR and CDR2 SFDVKD. The DNA of the CDR3 is TGTGCCTCCATCCACCCGGGGCACAAGAATGAGCAGTTCTTC. This sequence encodes CASIHPGHKNEQFF.

The chain uses TRBV10-3 and TRBJ1-1; 8 bases fit TRBD1. The CDR3 extends over 14 amino acids. With 6 bases clipped from V and 1 base from J, the junction kept 4 bases outside the gene matches. Germline V gene data show CDR1 as ENHRY and CDR2 as SYGVKD. The chain's CDR3 is CAIRGTGSNTEAFF. CDR3 DNA: TGTGCCATCAGGGGGACAGGATCGAACACTGAAGCTTTCTTT.

The chain couples TRBV6-1 to TRBJ1-5; possible D gene TRBD1, 6 bases. V dropped 2 bases and J dropped 0 bases, with 11 bases sitting between them. Per germline, CDR1 MNHNS and CDR2 SASEGT. The CDR3 covers 16 residues. In DNA form, the CDR3 reads TGTGCCAGCAGTGAAAGGACAGCTTATAGCAATCAGCCCCAGCATTTT. This codes for CASSERTAYSNQPQHF.

CDR3 protein: CASSFSAGANVLTF. DNA for the CDR3: TGTGCCAGCAGCTTTTCTGCTGGGGCCAACGTCCTGACTTTC. V usage is TRBV7-9 and J usage is TRBJ2-6; D remains ambiguous. V was pared by 3 bases and J by 2 bases, with 5 bases between. The germline V gene encodes CDR1 SEHNR and CDR2 FQNEAQ (reference sequence). CDR3 length: 14 residues.